This T cell receptor (beta chain) is from a study of cytomegalovirus exposure and HLA in healthy donors. Findings and limits, study-wide: The study listed under 200 cytomegalovirus-associated TCR beta chains. Highly shared sequence variants in one cluster were likely a sequencing artifact. No immune exposure information besides CMV serostatus was available.

A note on this clone: No antigen is known for it.

This PCR relied on a set of 60 Vbeta primers and 13 Jbeta primers. Authors' methods: Some 11 million of the 80 million or so unique TCR beta chains counted in a later analysis were shared. Data came from immunoSEQ multiplex PCR; TCRdb stores just in-frame clones and leaves some out. D and trimming were read from the DNA, whereas the V and J calls and clone size are those reported in that table. Of about 140,000 clones in the sample, around 80% are singletons; the top ten hold less than 1.5%. The sequence was obtained from a female donor in good health and CMV-seronegative. Sequencing used PBMCs.

DNA for the CDR3: TGTGCCAGCAGCCCCTTCCGACAGGGCGGAGAAGCTTTCTTT. It specifies CASSPFRQGGEAFF. The chain links TRBV5-6 to TRBJ1-1; 7 bases match TRBD1. The CDR3 is 14 amino acids. CDR1 SGHDT and CDR2 YYEEEE come from the germline V gene. V shed 4 bases and J 8 bases; nucleotides not matched to a gene: 11.